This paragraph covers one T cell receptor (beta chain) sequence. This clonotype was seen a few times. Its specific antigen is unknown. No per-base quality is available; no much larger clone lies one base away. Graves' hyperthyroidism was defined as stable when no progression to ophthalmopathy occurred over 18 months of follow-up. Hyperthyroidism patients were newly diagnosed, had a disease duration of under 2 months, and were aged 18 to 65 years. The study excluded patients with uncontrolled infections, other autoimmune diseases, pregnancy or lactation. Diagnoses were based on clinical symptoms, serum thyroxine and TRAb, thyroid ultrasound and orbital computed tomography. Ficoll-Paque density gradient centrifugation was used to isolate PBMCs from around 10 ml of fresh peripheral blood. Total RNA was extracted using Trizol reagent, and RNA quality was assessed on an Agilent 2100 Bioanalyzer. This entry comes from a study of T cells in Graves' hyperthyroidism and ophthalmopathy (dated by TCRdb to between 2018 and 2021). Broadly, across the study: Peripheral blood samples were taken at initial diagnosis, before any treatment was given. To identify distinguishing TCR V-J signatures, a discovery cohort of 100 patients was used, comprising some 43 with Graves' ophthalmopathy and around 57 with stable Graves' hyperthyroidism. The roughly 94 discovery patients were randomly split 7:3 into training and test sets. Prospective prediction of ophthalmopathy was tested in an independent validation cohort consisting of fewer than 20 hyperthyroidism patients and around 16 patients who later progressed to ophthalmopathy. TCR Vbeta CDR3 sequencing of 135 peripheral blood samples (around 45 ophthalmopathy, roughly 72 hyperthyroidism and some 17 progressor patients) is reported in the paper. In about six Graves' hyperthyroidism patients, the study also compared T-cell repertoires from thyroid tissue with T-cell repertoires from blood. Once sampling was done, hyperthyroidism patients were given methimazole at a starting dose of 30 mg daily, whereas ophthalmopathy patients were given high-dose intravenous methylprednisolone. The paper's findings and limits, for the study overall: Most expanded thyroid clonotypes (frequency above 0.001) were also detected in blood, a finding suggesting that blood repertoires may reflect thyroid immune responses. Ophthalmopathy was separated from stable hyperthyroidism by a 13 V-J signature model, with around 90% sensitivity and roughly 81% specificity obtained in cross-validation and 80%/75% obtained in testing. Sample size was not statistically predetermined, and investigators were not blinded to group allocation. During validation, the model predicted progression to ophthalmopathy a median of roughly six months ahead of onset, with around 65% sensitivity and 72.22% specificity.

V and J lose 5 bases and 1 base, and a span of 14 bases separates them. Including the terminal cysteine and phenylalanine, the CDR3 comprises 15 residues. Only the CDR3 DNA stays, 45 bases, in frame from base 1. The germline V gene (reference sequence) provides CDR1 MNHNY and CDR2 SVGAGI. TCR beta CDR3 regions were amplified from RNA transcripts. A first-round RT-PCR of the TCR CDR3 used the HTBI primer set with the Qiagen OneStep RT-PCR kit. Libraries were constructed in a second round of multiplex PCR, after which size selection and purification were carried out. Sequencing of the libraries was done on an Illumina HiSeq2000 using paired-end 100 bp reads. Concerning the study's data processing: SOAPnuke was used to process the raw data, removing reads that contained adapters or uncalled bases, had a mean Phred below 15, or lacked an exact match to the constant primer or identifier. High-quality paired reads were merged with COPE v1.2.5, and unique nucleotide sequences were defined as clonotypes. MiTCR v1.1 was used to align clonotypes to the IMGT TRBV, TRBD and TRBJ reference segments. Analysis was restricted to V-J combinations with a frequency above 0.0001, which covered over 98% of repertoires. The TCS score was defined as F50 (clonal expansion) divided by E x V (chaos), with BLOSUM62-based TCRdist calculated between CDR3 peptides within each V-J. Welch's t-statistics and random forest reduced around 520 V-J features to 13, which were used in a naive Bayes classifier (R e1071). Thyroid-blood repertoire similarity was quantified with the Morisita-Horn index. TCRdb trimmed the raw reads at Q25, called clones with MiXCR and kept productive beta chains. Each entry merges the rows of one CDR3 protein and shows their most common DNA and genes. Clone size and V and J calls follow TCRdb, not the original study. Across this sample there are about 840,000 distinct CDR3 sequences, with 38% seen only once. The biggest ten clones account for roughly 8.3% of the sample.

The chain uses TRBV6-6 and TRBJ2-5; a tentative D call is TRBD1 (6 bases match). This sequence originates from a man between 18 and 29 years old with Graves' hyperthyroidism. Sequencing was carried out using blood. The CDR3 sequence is CASSANGQLQETQYF. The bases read TGTGCCAGCAGTGCGAATGGACAGCTCCAAGAGACCCAGTACTTC.